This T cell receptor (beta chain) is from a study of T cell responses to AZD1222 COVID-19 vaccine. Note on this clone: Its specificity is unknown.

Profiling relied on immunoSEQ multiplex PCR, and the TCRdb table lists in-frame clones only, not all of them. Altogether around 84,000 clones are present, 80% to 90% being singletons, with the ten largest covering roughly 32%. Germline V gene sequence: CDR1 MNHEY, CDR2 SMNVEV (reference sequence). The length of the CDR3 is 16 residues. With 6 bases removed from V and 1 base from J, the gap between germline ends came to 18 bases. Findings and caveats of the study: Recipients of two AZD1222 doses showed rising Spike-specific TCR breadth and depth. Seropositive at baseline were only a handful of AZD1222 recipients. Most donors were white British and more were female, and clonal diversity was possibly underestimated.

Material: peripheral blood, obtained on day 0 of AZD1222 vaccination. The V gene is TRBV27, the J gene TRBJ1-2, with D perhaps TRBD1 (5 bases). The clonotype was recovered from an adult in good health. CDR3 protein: CASSRFGAGVNYGYTF. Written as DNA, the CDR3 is TGTGCCAGCAGCAGATTTGGGGCAGGAGTTAACTATGGCTACACCTTC.